These 5 T cell receptor beta chains share one sample of origin, sequenced in a study of blood T cells in healthy people across ages. Sample-barcoded 5' priming and a J-beta primer mix drove a second PCR of roughly 6 to 12 cycles. From the 5' RACE reads, TCRdb called clonotypes with MiXCR, one entry per CDR3 protein. The repertoire holds around 800,000 distinct CDR3 sequences, with less than 70% as singletons. The specimen sequenced was blood. Every receptor here comes from an elderly man in good health.

This clonotype was found many times. The chain uses TRBV7-3 and TRBJ2-2, with 10 positions matching TRBD1. Germline assignment: CDR1 SGHTA and CDR2 FQGTGA. CDR3 length: 16 amino acids. V lost 5 bases, J lost 6 bases, and 9 bases stayed unmatched. The CDR3 reads CASSQTTGGVPGELFF. Written as DNA, the CDR3 is TGTGCCAGCAGCCAAACGACAGGGGGCGTCCCCGGGGAGCTGTTTTTT.

The rearrangement uses TRBV4-2 and TRBJ2-5, with D hard to call. The DNA end is more similar to TRBJ2-7, so the J call may be wrong. CDR3 length: 18 residues. Germline V lookup: CDR1 LGHNA, CDR2 YNFKEQ. The CDR3: CASSQEVLQPVFSYEQYF. The CDR3 coding sequence is TGTGCCAGCAGCCAAGAAGTCCTGCAGCCTGTGTTCTCCTACGAGCAGTACTTC.

This chain connects TRBV5-1 to TRBJ1-5; maybe TRBD1 (6 bases). The CDR3 covers 16 residues. Germline lookup yields CDR1 SGHRS and CDR2 YFSETQ. V was clipped by 1 base and J by 4 bases, with 15 bases between them. The CDR3 loop reads CASSLTGGQLNQPQHF. CDR3 nucleotides: TGCGCCAGCAGCTTGACGGGGGGGCAGCTGAATCAGCCCCAGCATTTT.

The sample holds a few counts of this clonotype. The chain employs TRBV6-2 or TRBV6-3 and TRBJ2-4; possibly TRBD2 for D (6 bases). Germline V gene data show CDR1 as MNHEY and CDR2 as SVGEGT. The CDR3 has 16 residues. V lost 5 bases and J 0 bases, leaving 14 bases between the germline ends. The CDR3 DNA reads TGTGCCAGCAGTCCCGGCGGGATCATAGCCAAAAACATTCAGTACTTC. This codes for CASSPGGIIAKNIQYF.

V and J are TRBV9 and TRBJ2-1; 8 positions match TRBD2. The CDR3 has 16 amino acids. Germline CDR1 is SGDLS and CDR2 is YYNGEE. V lost 0 bases, J lost 4 bases, and 6 bases stayed unmatched. CDR3 sequence (DNA): TGTGCCAGCAGCGTAGGGCCTAGCGGGTCTTACAATGAGCAGTTCTTC. Residues: CASSVGPSGSYNEQFF.